A single sample gave rise to the 27 T cell receptor beta chains below, sequenced in a study of metastatic and nonmetastatic thyroid tumors. With MiXCR, TCRdb reprocessed the PCR reads. The sample shows approximately 25,000 clones, 20% to 25% of them seen only once. Before thyroid surgery, none of the patients had received any treatment. Input material: blood. Receptors originate from a male donor with papillary thyroid cancer or a benign thyroid nodule (not recorded which). Some clones in this sample may be carry-over from other donors' samples.

This clone was observed at least ten times. The chain employs TRBV20-1 and TRBJ2-1; 9 nucleotides align to TRBD2. CDR1 and CDR2 from the germline V gene are DFQATT and SNEGSKA (reference sequence). CDR3 length equals 16 residues. Trimming took 3 bases from V and 2 from J; bases not matched to a gene: 8. The CDR3 loop is CSARGFAGGTYNEQFF. The DNA for the CDR3 is TGCAGTGCTAGGGGTTTTGCGGGAGGGACCTACAATGAGCAGTTCTTC.

In this sample, this clone turned up many times. The V and J genes are TRBV18 and TRBJ1-2; perhaps TRBD1 as D (5 bases). V was pared by 3 bases and J by 0 bases, with 5 bases between. The CDR3 covers 13 residues. Per germline, CDR1 KGHSH and CDR2 LQKENI. The DNA of the CDR3 is TGTGCCAGCTCACCGGGGGCTAACTATGGCTACACCTTC. This sequence encodes CASSPGANYGYTF.

This clone was counted many times. The chain employs TRBV7-2 and TRBJ1-1, with TRBD1 matching over 9 bases. The CDR3 loop spans 17 amino acids. Unmatched junction bases numbered 15, after V lost 5 bases and J lost 5 bases. From germline, CDR1 is SGHTA and CDR2 FQGNSA. The CDR3 protein is CASSPPFAGQGRTEAFF. The CDR3 nucleotides are TGTGCCAGCAGCCCACCTTTCGCGGGACAGGGCAGAACTGAAGCTTTCTTT. The whole variable domain, filled in from reference TRBV7-2 and TRBJ1-1, reads GAGVSQSPSNKVTEKGKDVELRCDPISGHTALYWYRQSLGQGLEFLIYFQGNSAPDKSGLPSDRFSAERTGGSVSTLTIQRTQQEDSAVYLCASSPPFAGQGRTEAFFGQGTRLTVV.

This clone showed up many times. The rearrangement uses TRBV7-6 and TRBJ1-3; no firm D call. V lost 5 bases and J lost 0, with 5 bases in between. Germline-derived CDR1 and CDR2 are SGHVS and FNYEAQ. The CDR3 is 13 residues long. CDR3 residues: CASSPTSGNTIYF. Here the CDR3 DNA reads TGTGCCAGCAGCCCTACCTCTGGAAACACCATATATTTT.

The chain carries TRBV11-2 and TRBJ2-3, with 8 nucleotides matching TRBD2. Germline V CDR1 and CDR2: SGHAT, FQNNGV. Trimming at V came to 6 bases and at J to 1 base, leaving 9 bases not matched to a gene. The CDR3 spans 16 residues. CDR3 in amino acids: CASRSIERGRTDTQYF. For the CDR3, the DNA is TGTGCCAGCAGATCCATAGAGCGGGGGCGCACAGATACGCAGTATTTT.

This clone was seen ten or more times. This sequence joins TRBV7-3 and TRBJ2-7; 13 nucleotides align to TRBD2. J was trimmed by 11 bases and V by 1 base; bases with no gene match: 5. The CDR3 is 14 residues long. Germline CDR1 and CDR2: SGHTA and FQGTGA. The DNA of the CDR3 is TGTGCCAGCAGCTTAAGGCCCGGGACTAGCGGGGAGTACTTC. Residues: CASSLRPGTSGEYF.

This clone was counted ten times or more. The gene calls are TRBV5-6 and TRBJ1-5; D perhaps matches TRBD1 (5 bases). The CDR3 covers 15 residues. V lost 4 bases, J lost 3 bases, and 14 bases lay in between. Germline V gene sequence: CDR1 SGHDT, CDR2 YYEEEE. The CDR3 sequence: CASSLNDRPNQPQHF. The CDR3 nucleotides are TGTGCCAGCAGCCTCAATGACAGACCCAATCAGCCCCAGCATTTT.

This clone was seen ten or more times. The chain combines TRBV9 with TRBJ2-7; either TRBD1 or TRBD2 may fit D (6 bases each). The V and J ends lost 4 bases and 6 bases respectively, with 23 bases between them. CDR3 size: 16 residues. Germline values: CDR1 SGDLS, CDR2 YYNGEE. The CDR3 DNA reads TGTGCCAGCAGCCCCGAGAGGGGGGCCCATTCATCCGAGCAGTACTTC. Residues: CASSPERGAHSSEQYF.

This clone was recorded a few times. This CDR3 fails to terminate in the conserved phenylalanine or tryptophan, so it likely reflects a read error. CDR3 sequence reads: CAISEWDRSSNQPQHY. The CDR3 bases are TGTGCCATCAGTGAGTGGGACAGGTCTAGCAATCAGCCCCAGCATTAT. The chain couples TRBV10-3 to TRBJ1-5; 8 nucleotides agree with TRBD1. V trimming: 1 base; J trimming: 0 bases; junction bases outside the gene matches: 2. This CDR3 contains 16 residues. Per germline, CDR1 ENHRY and CDR2 SYGVKD.

This clone was seen ten or more times. The V call is TRBV30, the J call TRBJ1-1, with D uncertain. Trimming took 2 bases from V and 5 from J, leaving 6 bases between them. The CDR3 consists of 11 residues. In germline, CDR1 is GTSNPN, CDR2 SVGIG (reference sequence). CDR3 amino acids: CAWSPVTEAFF. The CDR3 DNA is TGTGCCTGGAGTCCAGTTACTGAAGCTTTCTTT.

This clone showed up many times. The gene calls are TRBV12-5 and TRBJ1-1, with D perhaps TRBD1 (5 bases). Germline-derived CDR1 and CDR2 are LGHNT and FRNRAP. V was clipped by 0 bases and J by 10 bases, with 18 bases between them. The CDR3 runs to 15 residues. CDR3: CASGLVLRGMVRAFF. In DNA form, the CDR3 reads TGTGCTAGTGGTTTGGTACTCCGGGGGATGGTTCGAGCTTTCTTT.

There are many counts of this clone. The rearrangement uses TRBV7-2 and TRBJ2-1, with TRBD2 matching 16 bases. Germline V gene data show CDR1 as SGHTA and CDR2 as FQGNSA. V lost 4 bases, J lost 5 bases, and 14 bases stayed unmatched. The CDR3 covers 20 residues. The CDR3 nucleotides are TGTGCCAGCAGCTCTTACCGAGAGTCGGGACTAGCGGGAGGGAACAATGAGCAGTTCTTC. Its protein product is CASSSYRESGLAGGNNEQFF.

This clone was counted many times. This sequence joins TRBV4-1 and TRBJ2-1, with D possibly called TRBD1 or TRBD2 (6 bases each). The V end lost 3 bases, the J end lost 1 base, and 16 bases lay between the germline ends. The CDR3 consists of 17 residues. Per the germline V gene, CDR1 is MGHRA and CDR2 is YSYEKL. The CDR3 coding sequence is TGCGCCAGCAGCCAGGGGCTCCGGGGGCGTTCCTACAATGAGCAGTTCTTC. This encodes CASSQGLRGRSYNEQFF.

This clone was picked up many times. The chain uses TRBV11-3 and TRBJ1-3; no reliable D call. Trimming removed 5 bases from V and 4 bases from J, with 12 bases in between. The CDR3 is made up of 14 amino acids. Germline CDR1 and CDR2: SGHNT and YENEEA. The CDR3 nucleotides are TGTGCCAGCAGCGGCCGAGTAGGAGGAAACACCATATATTTT. Its protein is CASSGRVGGNTIYF.

The sample holds many counts of this clone. The chain couples TRBV29-1 to TRBJ2-1; 11 bases agree with TRBD1. This CDR3 spans 18 amino acids. Trimming cost V 3 bases and J 7 bases; bases outside gene matches: 17. Per the germline V gene, CDR1 is SQVTM and CDR2 is ANQGSEA. The CDR3 region has the DNA TGCAGCGTTGAGGGACAGGGGGAAGTGCTGGGCCTTCGAAATGAGCAGTTCTTC. Its protein is CSVEGQGEVLGLRNEQFF.

This clone was observed a few times. The CDR3 coding sequence is TGTGCCAGCAGTGAACGGGTCGGGCGGTGGTCCTACGAGCAGTACTTC. Translating it yields CASSERVGRWSYEQYF. This chain connects TRBV6-1 to TRBJ2-7; D gene unclear. This CDR3 region has 16 residues. V was shortened by 2 bases and J by 1 base, with 15 bases between the two germline ends. CDR1 is MNHNS and CDR2 is SASEGT in the germline V gene.

This clone occurred many times. This rearrangement joins TRBV5-4 to TRBJ2-1; D ambiguous. This CDR3 is built from 16 residues. Trimming shortened V by 0 bases and J by 4 bases, and 14 bases separated the two germline ends. Germline V lookup: CDR1 SGHNT, CDR2 YYREEE (reference sequence). The CDR3 nucleotides read TGTGCCAGCAGCTTGGCCTTGGGAATTTGGTACAATGAGCAGTTCTTC. This translates into CASSLALGIWYNEQFF.

Ten or more counts support this clone. This chain uses TRBV4-3 with TRBJ2-5; 14 bases line up with TRBD2. J lost 2 bases, V lost 3 bases, and 14 bases had no gene match. Germline assignment: CDR1 LGHNA and CDR2 YSLEER. This CDR3 spans 20 amino acids. CDR3 sequence: CASSQTPGLAGVWGQETQYF. CDR3 sequence (DNA): TGCGCCAGCAGCCAGACACCGGGACTAGCGGGAGTATGGGGTCAAGAGACCCAGTACTTC.

This clone was counted ten times or more. The DNA of the CDR3 is TGTGCCAGCAAGAGGGAGGGGGCACCTGGAAACACCATATATTTT. Residues: CASKREGAPGNTIYF. The rearrangement joins TRBV6-2 or TRBV6-3 to TRBJ1-3; 7 positions agree with TRBD1. Per germline, CDR1 MNHEY and CDR2 SVGEGT. There are 15 residues in the CDR3. Trimming took 7 bases from V and 2 from J; bases not matched to a gene: 8.

This clone has ten or more counts. The V and J genes are TRBV27 and TRBJ1-5; a possible D gene is TRBD1 (5 bases). The CDR3 contains 14 residues. The germline V gene encodes CDR1 MNHEY and CDR2 SMNVEV (reference sequence). Between the trimmed V and J ends, which lost 3 bases and 0 bases, there was a span of 6 bases. As DNA, the CDR3 is TGTGCCAGCAGTTTGGGGGGTAGCAATCAGCCCCAGCATTTT. This sequence encodes CASSLGGSNQPQHF.

By sample fraction, this clone is medium-sized. The CDR3 nucleotides read TGCGCCAGCAGCCCCGGGGGCGGAGGGGAGGCTTTCTTT. This encodes CASSPGGGGEAFF. The genes are TRBV5-1 and TRBJ1-1; D may be TRBD1 (6 bases). Germline V gene lookup returns CDR1 SGHRS and CDR2 YFSETQ. Trimming cost V 4 bases and J 11 bases, with 18 bases left between them. The CDR3 has 13 amino acids.

This clone appeared many times. This chain connects TRBV7-2 to TRBJ2-1; 7 positions match TRBD2. Germline-derived CDR1 and CDR2 are SGHTA and FQGNSA. The CDR3 runs 17 residues. Trimming cost V 5 bases and J 9 bases; bases outside gene matches: 19. The CDR3 region has the DNA TGTGCCAGCAGCCAAGTATACTTTGAGACTAGCCTCTCTGAGCAGTTCTTC. Translating it yields CASSQVYFETSLSEQFF.

The CDR3 DNA reads as TGTGCCAGCAGTGTAGGTGGCTACAGCTCCTACGAGCAGTTCTTC. It specifies CASSVGGYSSYEQFF. The chain links TRBV27 to TRBJ2-7; D is undetermined. The J call may be faulty, since TRBJ2-1 better matches the DNA end. From germline, CDR1 is MNHEY and CDR2 SMNVEV (reference sequence). This CDR3 is 15 amino acids long.

This clone is labeled medium-sized. This sequence joins TRBV20-1 and TRBJ2-7; 9 positions agree with TRBD2. V lost 3 bases to trimming and J lost 4 bases; unmatched junction nucleotides: 7. The CDR3 extends over 14 amino acids. Germline V gene data show CDR1 as DFQATT and CDR2 as SNEGSKA (reference sequence). CDR3 in DNA: TGCAGTGCTAGGTGGCCTAGCGGGATATACGAGCAGTACTTC. Residues: CSARWPSGIYEQYF.

This clone was detected many times. At the DNA level, this CDR3 is encoded by other sequences in the same sample as well. V is TRBV5-6 and J is TRBJ1-1; 9 nucleotides match TRBD1. The CDR3 contains 16 residues. J lost 4 bases, V lost 2 bases, and 9 bases had no gene match. CDR1 is SGHDT and CDR2 is YYEEEE in the germline V gene. The CDR3 DNA reads as TGTGCCAGCAGCTTTTCGGACAGGGGAGAGCGCACTGAAGCTTTCTTT. Translated, it gives CASSFSDRGERTEAFF. The entire variable domain, with the rest obtained from reference TRBV5-6 and TRBJ1-1, is as follows: DAGVTQSPTHLIKTRGQQVTLRCSPKSGHDTVSWYQQALGQGPQFIFQYYEEEERQRGNFPDRFSGHQFPNYSSELNVNALLLGDSALYLCASSFSDRGERTEAFFGQGTRLTVV.

This chain links TRBV20-1 with TRBJ1-5; 8 bases align to TRBD1. The germline V gene has CDR1 DFQATT and CDR2 SNEGSKA (reference sequence). This CDR3 comprises 15 residues. V shed 4 bases, J shed 6 bases, and the junction held 11 bases outside the gene matches. DNA of the CDR3: TGCAGTGCTAAGGACAGGGTAGGTCTCGGTCAGCCCCAGCATTTT. Its translation is CSAKDRVGLGQPQHF.

In its sample, this clone was seen many times. The chain links TRBV7-9 to TRBJ1-1; 8 bases agree with TRBD1. V was pared by 5 bases and J by 1 base, with 6 bases of the junction left unmatched. The length of the CDR3 is 15 residues. The germline V gene has CDR1 SEHNR and CDR2 FQNEAQ (reference sequence). CDR3 nucleotides: TGTGCCAGCAGCACTTGGACAGGGTGGAACACTGAAGCTTTCTTT. Its protein is CASSTWTGWNTEAFF.